This T cell receptor beta chain was recorded in a study of shared clonotypes between healthy human individuals. The material for each subset, its genomic DNA, was split evenly across several immunoSEQ plates. Sequencing was performed on unsorted PBMC DNA using ten immunoSEQ deep assay plates. The method was immunoSEQ multiplex PCR; TCRdb's version includes in-frame clones alone and lacks a portion of them. The table records hundreds of thousands of clones, around 76% of them present only once. Genomic DNA for unsorted samples was obtained from around 97 million PBMCs. The germline V gene has CDR1 SGHTA and CDR2 FQGNSA. V lost 1 base and J lost 3; bases outside the gene matches: 4. CDR3 length: 15 amino acids. Regarding this clone: Other DNA sequences in the same sample also yield this CDR3.

The sequencing sample was made of PBMCs. J is TRBJ2-7 and V is TRBV7-2; 9 bases are shared with TRBD1. The clonotype originates from a woman aged 40 to 49 in good health. Some clones in this sample may be carry-over from other donors' samples. The CDR3 loop is CASSLEGTGSYEQYF. The CDR3 DNA is TGTGCCAGCAGCTTAGAGGGGACAGGGAGCTACGAGCAGTACTTC.